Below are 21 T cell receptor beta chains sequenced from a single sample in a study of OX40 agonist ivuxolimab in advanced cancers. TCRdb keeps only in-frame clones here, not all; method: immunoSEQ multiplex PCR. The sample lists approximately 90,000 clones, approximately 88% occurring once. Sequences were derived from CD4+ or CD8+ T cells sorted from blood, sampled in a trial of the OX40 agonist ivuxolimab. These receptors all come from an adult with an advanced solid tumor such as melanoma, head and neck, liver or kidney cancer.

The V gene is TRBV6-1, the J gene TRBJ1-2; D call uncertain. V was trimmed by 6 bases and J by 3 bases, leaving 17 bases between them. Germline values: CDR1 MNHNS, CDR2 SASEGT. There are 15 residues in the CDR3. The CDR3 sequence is CASSPTLPRDYGYTF. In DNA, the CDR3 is TGTGCCAGCAGCCCCACGCTCCCCCGGGACTATGGCTACACCTTC.

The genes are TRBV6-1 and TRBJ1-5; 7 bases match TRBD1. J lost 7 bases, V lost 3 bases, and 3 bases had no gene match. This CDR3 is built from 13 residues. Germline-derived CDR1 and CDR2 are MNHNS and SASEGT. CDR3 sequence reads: CASSETGNQPQHF. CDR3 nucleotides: TGTGCCAGCAGTGAGACAGGGAACCAGCCCCAGCATTTT.

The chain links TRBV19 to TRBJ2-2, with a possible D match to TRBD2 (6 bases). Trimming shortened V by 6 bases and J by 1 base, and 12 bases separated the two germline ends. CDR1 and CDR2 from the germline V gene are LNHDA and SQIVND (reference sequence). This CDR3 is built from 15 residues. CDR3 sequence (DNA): TGTGCCAGTAGCCCCTTGGGGGGGAACACCGGGGAGCTGTTTTTT. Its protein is CASSPLGGNTGELFF.

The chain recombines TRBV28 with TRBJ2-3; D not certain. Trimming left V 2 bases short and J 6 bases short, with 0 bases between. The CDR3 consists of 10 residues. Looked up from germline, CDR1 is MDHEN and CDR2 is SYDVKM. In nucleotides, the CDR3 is TGTGCCAGCAGTTTAGATACGCAGTATTTT. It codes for CASSLDTQYF.

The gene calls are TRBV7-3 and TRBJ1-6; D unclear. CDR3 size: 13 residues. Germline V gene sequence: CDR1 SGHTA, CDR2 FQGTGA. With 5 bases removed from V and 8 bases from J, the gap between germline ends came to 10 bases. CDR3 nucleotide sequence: TGTGCCAGCAGCCCCACGCTGGATTCACCCCTCCACTTT. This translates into CASSPTLDSPLHF.

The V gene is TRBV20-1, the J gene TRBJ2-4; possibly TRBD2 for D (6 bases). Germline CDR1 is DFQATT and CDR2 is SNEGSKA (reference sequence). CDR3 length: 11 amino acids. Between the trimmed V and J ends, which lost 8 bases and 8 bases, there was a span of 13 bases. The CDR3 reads CSSLAIDIQYF. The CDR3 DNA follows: TGCAGTTCCCTAGCGATTGACATTCAGTACTTC.

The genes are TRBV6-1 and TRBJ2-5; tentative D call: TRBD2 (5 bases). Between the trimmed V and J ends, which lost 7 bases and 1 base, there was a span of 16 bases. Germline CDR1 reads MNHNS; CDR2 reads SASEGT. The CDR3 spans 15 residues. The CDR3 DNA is TGTGCCAGCACTACGACATTCGGGGTCCAAGAGACCCAGTACTTC. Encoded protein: CASTTTFGVQETQYF.

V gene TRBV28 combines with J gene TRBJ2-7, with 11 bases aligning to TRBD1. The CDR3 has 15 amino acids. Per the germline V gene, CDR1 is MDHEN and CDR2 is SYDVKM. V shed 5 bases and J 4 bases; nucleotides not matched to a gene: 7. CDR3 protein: CASSLRTGGYYEQYF. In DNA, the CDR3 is TGTGCCAGCAGTCTCCGGACAGGGGGCTATTACGAGCAGTACTTC.

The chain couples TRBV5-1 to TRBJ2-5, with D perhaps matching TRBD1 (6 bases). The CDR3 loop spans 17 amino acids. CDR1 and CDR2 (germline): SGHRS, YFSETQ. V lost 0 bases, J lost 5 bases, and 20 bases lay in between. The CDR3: CASSLEQGLAVGETQYF. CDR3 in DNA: TGCGCCAGCAGCTTGGAACAGGGATTAGCAGTAGGGGAGACCCAGTACTTC. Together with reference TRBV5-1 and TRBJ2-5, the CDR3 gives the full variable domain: KAGVTQTPRYLIKTRGQQVTLSCSPISGHRSVSWYQQTPGQGLQFLFEYFSETQRNKGNFPGRFSGRQFSNSRSEMNVSTLELGDSALYLCASSLEQGLAVGETQYFGPGTRLLVL.

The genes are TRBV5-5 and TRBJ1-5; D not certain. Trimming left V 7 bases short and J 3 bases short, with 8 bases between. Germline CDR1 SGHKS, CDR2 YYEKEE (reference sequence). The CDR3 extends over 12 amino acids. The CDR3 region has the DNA TGTGCCAGCGGACTCTTCAATCAGCCCCAGCATTTT. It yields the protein CASGLFNQPQHF.

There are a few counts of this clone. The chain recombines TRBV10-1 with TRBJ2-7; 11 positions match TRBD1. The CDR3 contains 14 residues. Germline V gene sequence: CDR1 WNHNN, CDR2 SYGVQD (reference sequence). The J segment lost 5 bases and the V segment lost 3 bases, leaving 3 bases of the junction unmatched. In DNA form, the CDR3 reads TGCGCCAGCAGTGACGGACAGGGGGCTCACGAGCAGTACTTC. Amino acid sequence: CASSDGQGAHEQYF.

The CDR3 DNA reads as TGTGCCTGGAGTGTCAGGGGGACAGGGACAGATACGCAGTATTTT. It yields the protein CAWSVRGTGTDTQYF. The chain carries TRBV30 and TRBJ2-3, with 9 bases fitting TRBD1. The CDR3 sequence is 15 residues long. The junction had 4 bases not matched to a gene; V was cut back by 0 bases and J by 3 bases. In germline, CDR1 is GTSNPN, CDR2 SVGIG (reference sequence).

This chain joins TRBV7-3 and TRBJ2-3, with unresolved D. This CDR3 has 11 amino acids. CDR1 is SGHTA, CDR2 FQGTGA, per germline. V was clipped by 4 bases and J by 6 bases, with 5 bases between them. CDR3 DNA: TGTGCCAGCAGCTCTACGGATACGCAGTATTTT. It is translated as CASSSTDTQYF. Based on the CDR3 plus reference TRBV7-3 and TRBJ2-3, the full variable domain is GAGVSQTPSNKVTEKGKYVELRCDPISGHTALYWYRQSLGQGPEFLIYFQGTGAADDSGLPNDRFFAVRPEGSVSTLKIQRTERGDSAVYLCASSSTDTQYFGPGTRLTVL.

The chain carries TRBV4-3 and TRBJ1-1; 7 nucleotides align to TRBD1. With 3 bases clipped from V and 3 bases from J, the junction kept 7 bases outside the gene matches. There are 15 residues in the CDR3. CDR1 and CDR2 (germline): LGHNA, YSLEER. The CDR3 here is CASSHIRQGDTEAFF. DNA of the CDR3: TGCGCCAGCAGCCATATAAGACAGGGTGACACTGAAGCTTTCTTT.

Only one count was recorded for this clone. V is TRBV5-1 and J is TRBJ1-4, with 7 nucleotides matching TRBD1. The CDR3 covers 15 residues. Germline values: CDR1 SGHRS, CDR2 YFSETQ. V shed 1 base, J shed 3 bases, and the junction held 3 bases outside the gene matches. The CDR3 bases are TGCGCCAGCAGCTTGACAACAGGGGCTAATGAAAAACTGTTTTTT. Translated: CASSLTTGANEKLFF.

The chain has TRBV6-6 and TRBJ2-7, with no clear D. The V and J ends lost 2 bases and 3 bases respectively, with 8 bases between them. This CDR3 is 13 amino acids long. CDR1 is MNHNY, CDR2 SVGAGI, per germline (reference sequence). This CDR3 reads CASSYGQLYEQYF. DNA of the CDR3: TGTGCCAGCAGTTACGGGCAGCTCTACGAGCAGTACTTC.

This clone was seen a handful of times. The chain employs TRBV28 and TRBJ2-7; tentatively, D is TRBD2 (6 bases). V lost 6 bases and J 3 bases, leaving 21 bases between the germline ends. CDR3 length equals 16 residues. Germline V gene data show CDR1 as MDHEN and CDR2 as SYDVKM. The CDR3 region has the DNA TGTGCCAGCAGACCTCCGGCCAGTGCGGGGTTCTACGAGCAGTACTTC. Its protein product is CASRPPASAGFYEQYF.

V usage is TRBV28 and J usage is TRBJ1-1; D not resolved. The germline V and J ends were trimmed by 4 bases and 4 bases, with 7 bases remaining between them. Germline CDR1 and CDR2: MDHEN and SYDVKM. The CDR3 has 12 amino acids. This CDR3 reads CASSSNPTEAFF. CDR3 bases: TGTGCCAGCAGTTCCAACCCCACTGAAGCTTTCTTT.

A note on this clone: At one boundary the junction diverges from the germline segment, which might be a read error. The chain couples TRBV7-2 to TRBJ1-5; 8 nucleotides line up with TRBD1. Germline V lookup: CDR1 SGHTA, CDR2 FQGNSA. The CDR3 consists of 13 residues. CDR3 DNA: TGTGCCAACAGCAGGGGGCCAAATCAGCCCCAGCATTTT. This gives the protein CANSRGPNQPQHF.

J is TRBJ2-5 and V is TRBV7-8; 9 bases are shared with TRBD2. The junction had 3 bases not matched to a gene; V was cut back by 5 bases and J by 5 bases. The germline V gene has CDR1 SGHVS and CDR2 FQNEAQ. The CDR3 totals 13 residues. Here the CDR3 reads CASSPSGIETQYF. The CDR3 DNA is TGTGCCAGCAGCCCTAGCGGGATTGAGACCCAGTACTTC. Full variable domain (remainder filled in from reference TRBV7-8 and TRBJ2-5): GAGVSQSPRYKVAKRGQDVALRCDPISGHVSLFWYQQALGQGPEFLTYFQNEAQLDKSGLPSDRFFAERPEGSVSTLKIQRTQQEDSAVYLCASSPSGIETQYFGPGTRLLVL.

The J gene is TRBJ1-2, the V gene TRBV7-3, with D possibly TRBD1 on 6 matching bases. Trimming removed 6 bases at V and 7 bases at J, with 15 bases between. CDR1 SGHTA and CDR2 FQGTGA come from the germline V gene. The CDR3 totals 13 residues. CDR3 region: CASSPDRSLGYTF. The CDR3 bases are TGTGCCAGCAGTCCAGACAGGAGTCTTGGCTACACCTTC.